This T cell receptor beta chain comes out of a study of blood T cell repertoires in COVID-19. Study in general: Researchers got acute and convalescent COVID-19 samples from the United States, Italy and Spain.

Per the original methods: Reference gene primer amplification gave nucleated cell count estimates. This table comes from immunoSEQ multiplex PCR, and its TCRdb copy is limited to in-frame clones, with some not included. That table gives V, J and clone size, and the DNA gave D and trimming. This repertoire shows approximately 180,000 clones, roughly 82% found once; its top ten account for 4.5% to 6.5%. Trimming took 4 bases from V and 1 from J; bases not matched to a gene: 9. The CDR3 loop spans 16 amino acids. Germline loops: CDR1 LGHDT, CDR2 YNNKEL (reference sequence). The receptor's source is a woman between 55 and 75 years old with acute COVID-19. Sequencing input: PBMCs or T cells enriched from blood (not recorded which). The V and J genes are TRBV3-1 (or the pseudogene TRBV3-2) and TRBJ2-5; 7 nucleotides line up with TRBD1. Here the CDR3 DNA reads TGTGCCAGCAGCCGATCCCGGACAGGCCTCCAAGAGACCCAGTACTTC. It translates to CASSRSRTGLQETQYF.